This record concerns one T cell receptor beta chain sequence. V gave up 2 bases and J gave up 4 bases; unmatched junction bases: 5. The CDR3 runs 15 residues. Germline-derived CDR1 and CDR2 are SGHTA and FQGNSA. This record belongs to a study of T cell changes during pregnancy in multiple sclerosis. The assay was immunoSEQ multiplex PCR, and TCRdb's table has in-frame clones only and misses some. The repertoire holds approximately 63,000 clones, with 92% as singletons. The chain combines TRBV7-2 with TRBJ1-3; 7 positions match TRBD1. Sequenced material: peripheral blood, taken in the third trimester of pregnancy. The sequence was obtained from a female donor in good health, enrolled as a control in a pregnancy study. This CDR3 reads CASSLLQGYGNTIYF. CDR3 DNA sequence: TGTGCCAGCAGCTTACTACAGGGGTACGGAAACACCATATATTTT.